Following are 21 T cell receptor beta chains from one sample sequenced in a study of blood T cell repertoires in COVID-19 (dated by TCRdb to 2020 to 2021). To prepare the library, the immunoSEQ multiplex PCR assay was applied. The clones in this table, taken by TCRdb from immuneACCESS, are in-frame only. Not every clone is retained; where verified, under half of the shortfall comes from an unresolved V gene, and the cause of the rest is unknown. The sample yields 210,000 or so clones; 70% to 90% were counted once. The ten largest clones take up 4.3% of the sample. The sample was PBMCs or T cells enriched from blood (not recorded which). All receptors derive from a man aged 25-40 years with acute COVID-19.

This clone has only one observation. J is TRBJ1-1 and V is TRBV19, with 7 bases lining up with TRBD1. The CDR3 sequence is 13 residues long. Per the germline V gene, CDR1 is LNHDA and CDR2 is SQIVND (reference sequence). Unmatched junction bases numbered 5, after V lost 1 base and J lost 9 bases. CDR3 in DNA: TGTGCCAGTAGTATAGGTCAAAGGGGGCAAGCTTTCTTT. Encoded protein: CASSIGQRGQAFF.

The gene calls are TRBV5-1 and TRBJ2-7; 8 bases agree with TRBD1. The CDR3 consists of 14 residues. With V trimmed by 4 bases and J by 6 bases, 9 bases remained unmatched. The V gene's germline CDR1 is SGHRS and CDR2 YFSETQ. The DNA of the CDR3 is TGCGCCAGCAGCCCGGGACAGGAAAGCGGCGAGCAGTACTTC. Translating gives CASSPGQESGEQYF.

The chain uses TRBV28 and TRBJ1-1; no clear D gene. Trimming left V 2 bases short and J 2 bases short, with 12 bases between. The germline gives CDR1 MDHEN, CDR2 SYDVKM. CDR3 length: 15 amino acids. The CDR3 DNA reads TGTGCCAGCAGTTTACGGTCCGCAGGCAACACTGAAGCTTTCTTT. It encodes CASSLRSAGNTEAFF.

The chain carries TRBV7-6 and TRBJ2-1; D not certain. Germline CDR1 and CDR2: SGHVS and FNYEAQ. The CDR3 loop spans 13 amino acids. V lost 5 bases, J lost 6 bases, and 11 bases lay in between. CDR3 protein: CASSPLSRNEQFF. The CDR3 DNA sequence: TGTGCCAGCAGCCCCCTGTCCCGCAATGAGCAGTTCTTC.

The chain couples TRBV24-1 to TRBJ2-1; D is perhaps TRBD2 (5 bases). CDR1 is KGHDR, CDR2 SFDVKD, per germline. This CDR3 comprises 13 residues. V was shortened by 5 bases and J by 4 bases, with 8 bases between the two germline ends. CDR3 coding DNA: TGTGCCACCAGTGGAGGGTGGTACAATGAGCAGTTCTTC. Translating gives CATSGGWYNEQFF.

The rearrangement joins TRBV27 to TRBJ2-2; tentative D call: TRBD2 (6 bases). The CDR3 loop spans 14 amino acids. Trimming shortened V by 10 bases and J by 5 bases, and 17 bases separated the two germline ends. Looked up from germline, CDR1 is MNHEY and CDR2 is SMNVEV (reference sequence). The CDR3 here is CATGRDLRTGELFF. In nucleotides, the CDR3 is TGTGCCACAGGCCGGGACTTGCGGACCGGGGAGCTGTTTTTT.

This clone was observed a handful of times. The same CDR3 can be traced to other DNA sequences in this sample. The genes are TRBV5-1 and TRBJ1-6; 9 bases are a match to TRBD1. V shed 4 bases, J shed 7 bases, and the junction held 6 bases outside the gene matches. The CDR3 runs 15 residues. Germline V gives CDR1 SGHRS, CDR2 YFSETQ. In DNA, the CDR3 is TGCGCCAGCAGCCCGGGACAGGGCGGCAATTCACCCCTCCACTTT. This sequence encodes CASSPGQGGNSPLHF.

The chain uses TRBV6-5 and TRBJ1-1; no reliable D call. V lost 0 bases to trimming and J lost 2 bases, with 10 bases between them. Germline V lookup: CDR1 MNHEY, CDR2 SVGAGI. This CDR3 spans 15 amino acids. The CDR3 DNA sequence: TGTGCCAGCAGTTACTCGATATTGGGCAACACTGAAGCTTTCTTT. This translates into CASSYSILGNTEAFF.

The sample holds many counts of this clone. This chain uses TRBV6-1 with TRBJ1-2; TRBD1 might be the D (5 bases). The germline V gene has CDR1 MNHNS and CDR2 SASEGT. This CDR3 spans 17 amino acids. Trimming removed 0 bases at V and 11 bases at J, with 25 bases between. The CDR3 spells CASSEAHGDPPTRGYTF. For the CDR3, the DNA is TGTGCCAGCAGTGAAGCGCACGGGGACCCACCGACTAGGGGTTACACCTTC.

CDR3 coding DNA: TGTGCCAGCAGTGAAGAGGAAACAGGGGTGGTAGATACGCAGTATTTT. Amino acids: CASSEEETGVVDTQYF. V and J are TRBV25-1 and TRBJ2-3; 7 bases align to TRBD1. Germline CDR1 and CDR2: MGHDK and SYGVNS. After removal of 2 bases from V and 5 bases from J, the junction contained 10 bases not matched to a gene. The CDR3 has 16 residues.

The gene calls are TRBV10-3 and TRBJ2-5; D is perhaps TRBD2 (5 bases). V was pared by 9 bases and J by 0 bases, with 11 bases between. The CDR3 covers 13 residues. Germline CDR1 ENHRY, CDR2 SYGVKD. The CDR3 loop is CAIAEANQETQYF. The CDR3 DNA reads as TGTGCCATTGCGGAGGCCAACCAAGAGACCCAGTACTTC.

The chain couples TRBV5-7 to TRBJ2-2; 7 bases match TRBD2. TRBV5-7 is an ORF, and what it does is uncertain. The CDR3 has 18 amino acids. J was trimmed by 6 bases and V by 0 bases; bases with no gene match: 14. The CDR3 spells CASSLETAGRVCAGELFF. The CDR3 nucleotides read TGTGCCAGCAGCTTGGAAACGGCAGGGAGGGTATGCGCCGGGGAGCTGTTTTTT.

This chain links TRBV7-3 with TRBJ2-5; D ambiguous. Per the germline V gene, CDR1 is SGHTA and CDR2 is FQGTGA. Trimming took 5 bases from V and 10 from J, leaving 14 bases between them. The CDR3 runs to 12 residues. Here the CDR3 DNA reads TGTGCCAGCAGCCCGACTTTAGGAGACCAGTACTTC. Protein sequence: CASSPTLGDQYF.

The chain links TRBV19 to TRBJ1-1; 7 bases fit TRBD1. Germline V gene lookup returns CDR1 LNHDA and CDR2 SQIVND (reference sequence). This CDR3 comprises 14 residues. The V and J ends lost 4 bases and 4 bases, in that order; junction bases with no gene match: 6. In nucleotides, the CDR3 is TGTGCCAGTAGTACGACCAGGGGGGCCACTGAAGCTTTCTTT. It encodes CASSTTRGATEAFF.

The rearrangement uses TRBV25-1 and TRBJ2-5; 14 bases align to TRBD2. V was pared by 1 base and J by 0 bases, with 4 bases of the junction left unmatched. This CDR3 spans 18 amino acids. Germline V lookup: CDR1 MGHDK, CDR2 SYGVNS. CDR3 region: CASSESTSGGEYQETQYF. In DNA, the CDR3 is TGTGCCAGCAGTGAATCGACTAGCGGGGGGGAGTACCAAGAGACCCAGTACTTC.

The chain carries TRBV12-1 and TRBJ1-2; TRBD1, the table's D call, lacks a check against the DNA. TRBV12-1 is a known pseudogene. The CDR3 has 14 residues. The CDR3 reads CASSFTRTLYGYTF. For the CDR3, the DNA is TGTGCCAGCAGCTTTACCCGGACACTTTATGGCTACACCTTC.

The rearrangement joins TRBV12-5 to TRBJ2-3, with 9 bases fitting TRBD2. This CDR3 is 16 amino acids long. The trim removed 1 base at V and 2 bases at J, leaving 4 bases unmatched. Germline lookup yields CDR1 LGHNT and CDR2 FRNRAP. The chain's CDR3 is CASGLAPSGITDTQYF. The DNA for the CDR3 is TGTGCTAGTGGTTTGGCCCCTAGCGGGATCACAGATACGCAGTATTTT. Full variable domain (missing parts from reference TRBV12-5 and TRBJ2-3): DARVTQTPRHKVTEMGQEVTMRCQPILGHNTVFWYRQTMMQGLELLAYFRNRAPLDDSGMPKDRFSAEMPDATLATLKIQPSEPRDSAVYFCASGLAPSGITDTQYFGPGTRLTVL.

The table lists this clone with many counts. J is TRBJ2-7 and V is TRBV9; a weak D match, TRBD2 (7 bases). This CDR3 is 15 amino acids long. Germline CDR1 SGDLS, CDR2 YYNGEE. The germline V and J ends were trimmed by 4 bases and 0 bases, with 14 bases remaining between them. The CDR3 DNA reads as TGTGCCAGCAGCTCCGGGGAGGGACACTCCTACGAGCAGTACTTC. Its translation is CASSSGEGHSYEQYF.

The V call is TRBV2, the J call TRBJ1-3; D is possibly TRBD1 (6 bases). Germline values: CDR1 SNHLY, CDR2 FYNNEI. The V end lost 3 bases, the J end lost 5 bases, and 11 bases lay between the germline ends. The CDR3 length is 14 residues. In nucleotides, the CDR3 is TGTGCCAGCAGTGAGGGGGGGGCGAGAAACACCATATATTTT. This encodes CASSEGGARNTIYF. Using reference TRBV2 and TRBJ1-3 for the parts outside the CDR3, the full variable domain is EPEVTQTPSHQVTQMGQEVILRCVPISNHLYFYWYRQILGQKVEFLVSFYNNEISEKSEIFDDQFSVERPDGSNFTLKIRSTKLEDSAMYFCASSEGGARNTIYFGEGSWLTVV.

The rearrangement joins TRBV28 to TRBJ1-4, with 9 nucleotides matching TRBD1. After removal of 7 bases from V and 3 bases from J, the junction contained 6 bases not matched to a gene. Per the germline V gene, CDR1 is MDHEN and CDR2 is SYDVKM. The CDR3 length is 15 residues. As DNA, the CDR3 is TGTGCCAGCAAGGGACAGGGTCGGGCTAATGAAAAACTGTTTTTT. Translating it yields CASKGQGRANEKLFF.

In DNA, the CDR3 is TGTGCCAGCAGTTTCGGCAGGGGGCCGGAGACCCAGTACTTC. Its protein is CASSFGRGPETQYF. The chain joins TRBV28 to TRBJ2-5, with 8 bases identical to TRBD1. This CDR3 spans 14 amino acids. Germline V CDR1 and CDR2: MDHEN, SYDVKM. The V segment lost 3 bases and the J segment 5 bases; nucleotides outside the gene matches: 5.